The rows below give T cell receptor beta chains drawn from one sample of a study of T cell responses to AZD1222 COVID-19 vaccine. Sequenced by immunoSEQ multiplex PCR; TCRdb stores in-frame clones only, minus some. The sample has roughly 110,000 clones, around 90% seen once; the top ten hold 3.5% to 4.5%. Material: peripheral blood, obtained on day 0 of AZD1222 vaccination. Receptors were obtained from an adult in good health. Each CDR3 is given with its conserved first and last residue. D genes are given only for firm matches. Rows give clone size only sometimes, using once, few, many, or a class for an expanded clone.

TRBV7-8	NA	NA	TRBJ2-1	CASSLGSAGASPISEQFF	TGTGCCAGCAGCTTAGGGTCCGCAGGAGCTTCCCCAATAAGTGAGCAGTTCTTC
TRBV3-1/TRBV3-2	TRBD1	NA	TRBJ1-3	CASSPGQGVSGNTIYF	TGTGCCAGCAGCCCTGGACAGGGGGTATCTGGAAACACCATATATTTT
TRBV19	TRBD2	NA	TRBJ2-1	CATLWREGGNEQFF	TGTGCCACCCTTTGGCGGGAGGGTGGTAATGAGCAGTTCTTC
TRBV7-9	TRBD2	NA	TRBJ2-1	CASSSLAGGRPFF	TGTGCCAGCAGCTCACTAGCGGGGGGGCGGCCGTTCTTC
TRBV4-3	NA	NA	TRBJ1-2	CASSQAGLFGYTF	TGCGCCAGCAGCCAAGCGGGGCTCTTTGGCTACACCTTC
TRBV6-6	NA	NA	TRBJ1-2	CASSYRTDSDGYTF	TGTGCCAGCAGTTACCGGACAGATTCTGATGGCTACACCTTC
TRBV7-2	NA	NA	TRBJ1-2	CASSLGSANYGYTF	TGTGCCAGCAGCTTAGGGTCGGCTAACTATGGCTACACCTTC
TRBV7-2	NA	once	TRBJ2-7	CASSFTVTSSYEQYF	TGTGCCAGCAGCTTTACAGTTACCAGCTCCTACGAGCAGTACTTC
TRBV11-2	TRBD1	NA	TRBJ2-7	CASSSTGQMYEQYF	TGTGCCAGCAGCTCAACGGGACAGATGTACGAGCAGTACTTC
TRBV10-3	NA	NA	TRBJ2-4	CASRDQLKNIQYF	TGTGCCAGCCGGGACCAGCTAAAAAACATTCAGTACTTC
TRBV19	NA	once	TRBJ2-6	CATDVGAGANVLTF	TGTGCCACCGATGTAGGGGCTGGGGCCAACGTCCTGACTTTC
TRBV30	NA	NA	TRBJ1-3	CAYGWGSGNTIYF	TGTGCTTACGGCTGGGGGTCTGGAAACACCATATATTTT
TRBV5-6	NA	few	TRBJ2-7	CASSSRHYEQYF	TGTGCCAGCAGCTCCCGGCACTACGAGCAGTACTTC
TRBV18	NA	NA	TRBJ1-1	CASSQFQGNTEAFF	TGTGCCAGCTCCCAGTTTCAGGGGAACACTGAAGCTTTCTTT
TRBV5-4	TRBD1	NA	TRBJ2-7	CASSSGTGTGGYEQYF	TGTGCCAGCAGCTCAGGCACCGGGACAGGGGGATACGAGCAGTACTTC
TRBV6-2/TRBV6-3	TRBD1	once	TRBJ1-2	CASSNPGQGNGYTF	TGTGCCAGCAGTAATCCGGGACAGGGAAATGGCTACACCTTC
TRBV2	NA	NA	TRBJ1-1	CASRYPSGTGTEAFF	TGTGCCAGCAGATACCCCTCAGGTACCGGCACTGAAGCTTTCTTT
TRBV25-1	TRBD1	NA	TRBJ2-7	CASREDRGLYEQYF	TGTGCCAGCAGGGAGGACAGGGGGCTCTACGAGCAGTACTTC
TRBV2	NA	NA	TRBJ1-1	CASSFKMNTEAFF	TGTGCCAGCAGTTTTAAAATGAACACTGAAGCTTTCTTT
TRBV6-1	NA	NA	TRBJ2-2	CATPRGGELFF	TGTGCCACCCCACGTGGAGGGGAGCTGTTTTTT
TRBV7-2	NA	NA	TRBJ2-7	CASSLVPLYEQYF	TGTGCCAGCAGCTTAGTACCACTCTACGAGCAGTACTTC
TRBV19	TRBD2	NA	TRBJ2-7	CATASGSSYEQYF	TGTGCCACCGCTAGCGGGAGCTCCTACGAGCAGTACTTC
TRBV7-9	NA	NA	TRBJ1-2	CASSLATGDDYGYTF	TGTGCCAGCAGCTTAGCCACCGGGGACGACTATGGCTACACCTTC
TRBV7-3	NA	NA	TRBJ2-1	CASSLGAGPYNEQFF	TGTGCCAGCAGCTTAGGGGCAGGGCCCTACAATGAGCAGTTCTTC
TRBV4-3	NA	NA	TRBJ1-3	CASSQGRGTGNTIYF	TGCGCCAGCAGCCAAGGGCGGGGTACTGGAAACACCATATATTTT
TRBV7-2	NA	NA	TRBJ2-3	CASSQGRGPGDTQYF	TGTGCCAGCAGCCAGGGGCGGGGGCCCGGGGATACGCAGTATTTT
TRBV11-2	NA	NA	TRBJ2-7	CASSAQGARGDYEQYF	TGTGCCAGCAGCGCTCAGGGCGCCCGGGGAGACTACGAGCAGTACTTC
TRBV6-2/TRBV6-3	TRBD2	NA	TRBJ2-3	CASSALAGLTDTQYF	TGTGCCAGCAGTGCCCTAGCGGGTCTCACAGATACGCAGTATTTT
TRBV7-2	TRBD1	NA	TRBJ2-7	CASSFRTGGDYEQYF	TGTGCCAGCAGCTTTAGGACAGGGGGCGACTACGAGCAGTACTTC
TRBV3-1/TRBV3-2	NA	NA	TRBJ1-2	CASSHSVGTSRYGYTF	TGTGCCAGCAGCCACTCGGTGGGCACCTCCCGCTATGGCTACACCTTC
TRBV14	NA	NA	TRBJ2-5	CASSHRGGLAGFQETQYF	TGTGCCAGCAGCCACCGGGGAGGATTAGCAGGCTTCCAAGAGACCCAGTACTTC
TRBV19	TRBD1	NA	TRBJ1-5	CASSIEGTGYQPQHF	TGTGCCAGTAGTATAGAAGGGACAGGGTATCAGCCCCAGCATTTT
TRBV5-1	NA	NA	TRBJ1-6	CASSSQAGMGNSPLHF	TGCGCCAGCAGCTCTCAGGCAGGGATGGGTAATTCACCCCTCCACTTT
TRBV15	TRBD2	NA	TRBJ2-7	CATSRDRLAGSYEQYF	TGTGCCACCAGCAGAGATCGACTAGCGGGTTCTTACGAGCAGTACTTC
TRBV7-6	NA	NA	TRBJ2-1	CASSLAAEINEQFF	TGTGCCAGCAGCTTAGCGGCGGAAATCAATGAGCAGTTCTTC
TRBV4-3	NA	NA	TRBJ1-4	CASSQGTASTNEKLFF	TGCGCCAGCAGCCAAGGTACAGCGTCAACTAATGAAAAACTGTTTTTT
TRBV3-1/TRBV3-2	TRBD1	NA	TRBJ2-2	CANRDRADGELFF	TGTGCCAACCGGGACAGGGCAGACGGGGAGCTGTTTTTT
TRBV3-1/TRBV3-2	NA	few	TRBJ2-7	CASSGQRSYEQYF	TGTGCCAGCAGCGGCCAGAGATCCTACGAGCAGTACTTC
TRBV6-2/TRBV6-3	NA	NA	TRBJ1-1	CASSHRGQNTEAFF	TGTGCCAGCAGCCACCGGGGCCAAAACACTGAAGCTTTCTTT
TRBV28	NA	NA	TRBJ1-5	CAVWGTYSNQPQHF	TGTGCCGTTTGGGGGACTTATAGCAATCAGCCCCAGCATTTT
TRBV2	TRBD2	NA	TRBJ2-7	CASSELVGLGTNYEQYF	TGTGCCAGCAGCGAGCTAGTTGGCCTGGGGACTAACTACGAGCAGTACTTC
TRBV19	NA	NA	TRBJ2-2	CASSNGILGRTNTGELFF	TGTGCCAGTAGTAATGGAATTTTAGGACGGACGAACACCGGGGAGCTGTTTTTT
TRBV11-2	TRBD1	few	TRBJ2-3	CASSGRDREGSDTQYF	TGTGCCAGCAGCGGCCGGGACAGGGAAGGTTCAGATACGCAGTATTTT
TRBV14	NA	NA	TRBJ1-1	CASSAGWDGTEAFF	TGTGCCAGCAGCGCGGGTTGGGACGGCACTGAAGCTTTCTTT
TRBV7-6	NA	NA	TRBJ1-5	CASSSGVNQPQHF	TGTGCCAGCAGCTCCGGCGTAAATCAGCCCCAGCATTTT
TRBV18	NA	NA	TRBJ2-2	CASSPASLTGELFF	TGTGCCAGCTCACCAGCAAGTCTTACCGGGGAGCTGTTTTTT
TRBV2	TRBD2	NA	TRBJ2-1	CASSVRRGRPSDEQFF	TGTGCCAGCAGTGTACGGCGCGGGAGACCCTCGGATGAGCAGTTCTTC
TRBV11-2	NA	NA	TRBJ2-1	CASSLVPRSGENEQFF	TGTGCCAGCAGCTTAGTCCCCCGCTCGGGGGAGAATGAGCAGTTCTTC
TRBV19	NA	many	TRBJ2-2	CALRGNPTGELFF	TGTGCCCTTCGGGGGAACCCCACCGGGGAGCTGTTTTTT
TRBV5-1	TRBD1	once	TRBJ1-3	CASSYQGASGNTIYF	TGCGCCAGCAGCTACCAGGGGGCTAGTGGAAACACCATATATTTT
TRBV6-5	NA	NA	TRBJ1-4	CASGAWTEEKLFF	TGTGCCAGCGGGGCCTGGACGGAGGAAAAACTGTTTTTT
TRBV28	TRBD2	NA	TRBJ2-3	CASSLGTSGGSSTDTQYF	TGTGCCAGCAGTTTAGGGACTAGCGGGGGTTCTAGCACAGATACGCAGTATTTT
TRBV9	TRBD1	once	TRBJ1-1	CASSAGQGAAEAFF	TGTGCCAGCAGCGCAGGACAGGGGGCCGCTGAAGCTTTCTTT
TRBV11-2	NA	NA	TRBJ2-7	CASSLGIGPYEQYF	TGTGCCAGCAGCTTAGGGATAGGGCCCTACGAGCAGTACTTC
TRBV19	NA	NA	TRBJ1-2	CASGPYYGYTF	TGTGCCAGTGGCCCCTACTATGGCTACACCTTC
TRBV5-4	NA	NA	TRBJ1-4	CASSLGGGGNEKLFF	TGTGCCAGCAGCTTGGGGGGCGGGGGCAATGAAAAACTGTTTTTT
TRBV29-1	NA	NA	TRBJ1-3	CSVESGGADGNTIYF	TGCAGCGTTGAATCGGGGGGGGCAGATGGAAACACCATATATTTT